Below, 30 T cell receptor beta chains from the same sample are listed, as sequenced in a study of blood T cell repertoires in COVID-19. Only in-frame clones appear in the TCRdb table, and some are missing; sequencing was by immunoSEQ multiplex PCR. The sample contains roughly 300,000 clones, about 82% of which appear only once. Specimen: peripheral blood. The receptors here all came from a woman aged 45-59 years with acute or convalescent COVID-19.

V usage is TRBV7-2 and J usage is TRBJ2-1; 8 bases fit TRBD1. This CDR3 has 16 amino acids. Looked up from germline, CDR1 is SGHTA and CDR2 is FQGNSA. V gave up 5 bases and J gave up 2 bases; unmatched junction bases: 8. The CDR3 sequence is CASSPRQGNAYNEQFF. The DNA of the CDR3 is TGTGCCAGCAGCCCGCGACAGGGGAACGCCTACAATGAGCAGTTCTTC.

In DNA, the CDR3 is TGTGCCAGCAGCGAGGGTAGTCCAGAGGTTGGCTATGGCTACACCTTC. This codes for CASSEGSPEVGYGYTF. The J gene is TRBJ1-2, the V gene TRBV7-9; no reliable D call. This CDR3 region has 16 residues. The germline V and J ends were trimmed by 5 bases and 4 bases, with 20 bases remaining between them. The germline V gene has CDR1 SEHNR and CDR2 FQNEAQ (reference sequence).

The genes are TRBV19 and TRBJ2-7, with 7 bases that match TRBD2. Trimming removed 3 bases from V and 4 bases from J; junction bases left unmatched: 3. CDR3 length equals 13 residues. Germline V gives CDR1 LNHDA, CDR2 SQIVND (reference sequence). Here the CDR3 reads CASSITGRYEQYF. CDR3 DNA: TGTGCCAGTAGTATCACCGGGAGGTACGAGCAGTACTTC.

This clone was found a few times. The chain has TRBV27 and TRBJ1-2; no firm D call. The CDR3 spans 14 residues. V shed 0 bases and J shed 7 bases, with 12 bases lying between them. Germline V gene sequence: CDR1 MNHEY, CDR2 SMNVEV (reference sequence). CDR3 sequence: CASSLSRAGSGYTF. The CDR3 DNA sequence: TGTGCCAGCAGTTTATCGCGGGCAGGCAGTGGCTACACCTTC.

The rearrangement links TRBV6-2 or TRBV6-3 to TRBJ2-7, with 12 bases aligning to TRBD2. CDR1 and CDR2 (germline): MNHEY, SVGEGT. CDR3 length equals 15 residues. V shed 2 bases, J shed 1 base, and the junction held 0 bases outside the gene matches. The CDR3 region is CASSYLAGGSYEQYF. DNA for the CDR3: TGTGCCAGCAGTTACCTAGCGGGAGGGTCCTACGAGCAGTACTTC.

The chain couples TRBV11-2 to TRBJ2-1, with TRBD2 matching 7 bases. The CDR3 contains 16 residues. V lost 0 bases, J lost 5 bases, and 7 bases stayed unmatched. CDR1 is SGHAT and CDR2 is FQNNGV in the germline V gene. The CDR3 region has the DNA TGTGCCAGCAGCTTAGAATCCGTAGGACTAGACAATGAGCAGTTCTTC. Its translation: CASSLESVGLDNEQFF.

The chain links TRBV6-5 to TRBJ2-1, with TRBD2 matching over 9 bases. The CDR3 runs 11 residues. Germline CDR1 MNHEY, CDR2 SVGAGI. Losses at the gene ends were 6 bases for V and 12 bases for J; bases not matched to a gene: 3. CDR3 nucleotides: TGTGCCAGCAGGCTAGCGGGGAGGCAGTTCTTC. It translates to CASRLAGRQFF.

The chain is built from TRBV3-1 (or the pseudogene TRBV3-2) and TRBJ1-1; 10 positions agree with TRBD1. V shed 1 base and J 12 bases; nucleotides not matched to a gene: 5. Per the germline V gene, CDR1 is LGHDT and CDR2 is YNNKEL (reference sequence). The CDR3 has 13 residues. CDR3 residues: CASSQGTGGIPFF. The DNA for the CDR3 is TGTGCCAGCAGCCAAGGGACAGGGGGTATACCTTTCTTT.

The CDR3 nucleotides are TGCGCCAGCAGGAAGCCTAACACCGGGGAGCTGTTTTTT. Its protein product is CASRKPNTGELFF. The chain employs TRBV10-1 and TRBJ2-2; no clear D. This CDR3 comprises 13 residues. Germline CDR1 reads WNHNN; CDR2 reads SYGVQD (reference sequence). Trimming cost V 6 bases and J 2 bases, with 7 bases left between them.

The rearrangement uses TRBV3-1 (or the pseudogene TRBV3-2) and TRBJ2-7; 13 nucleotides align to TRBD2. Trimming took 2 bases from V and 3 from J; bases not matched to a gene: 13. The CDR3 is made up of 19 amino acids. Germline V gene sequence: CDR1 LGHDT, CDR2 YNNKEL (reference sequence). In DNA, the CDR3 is TGTGCCAGCAGCCAACCTAGGACTAGCGGGAGTGCAGGTGACTACGAGCAGTACTTC. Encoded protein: CASSQPRTSGSAGDYEQYF.

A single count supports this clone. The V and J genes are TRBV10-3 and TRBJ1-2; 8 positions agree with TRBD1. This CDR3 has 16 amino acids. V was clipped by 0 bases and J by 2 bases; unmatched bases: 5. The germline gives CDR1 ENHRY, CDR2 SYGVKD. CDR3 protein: CAISESIGQGNYGYTF. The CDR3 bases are TGTGCCATCAGTGAGTCGATCGGACAGGGAAACTATGGCTACACCTTC.

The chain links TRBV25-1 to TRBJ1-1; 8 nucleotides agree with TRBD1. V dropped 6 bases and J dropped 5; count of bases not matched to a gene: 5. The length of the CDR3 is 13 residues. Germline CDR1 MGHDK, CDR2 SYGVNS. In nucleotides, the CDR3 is TGTGCCAGCAGCCGGACAGGGCCGACTGAAGCTTTCTTT. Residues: CASSRTGPTEAFF. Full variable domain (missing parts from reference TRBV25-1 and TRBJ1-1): EADIYQTPRYLVIGTGKKITLECSQTMGHDKMYWYQQDPGMELHLIHYSYGVNSTEKGDLSSESTVSRIRTEHFPLTLESARPSHTSQYLCASSRTGPTEAFFGQGTRLTVV.

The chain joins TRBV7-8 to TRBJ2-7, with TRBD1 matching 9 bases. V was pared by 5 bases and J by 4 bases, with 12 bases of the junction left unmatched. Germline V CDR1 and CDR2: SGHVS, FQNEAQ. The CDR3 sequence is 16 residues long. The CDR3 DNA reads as TGTGCCAGCAGCCGTTCCCGGGACAGGGTGAAATACGAGCAGTACTTC. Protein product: CASSRSRDRVKYEQYF.

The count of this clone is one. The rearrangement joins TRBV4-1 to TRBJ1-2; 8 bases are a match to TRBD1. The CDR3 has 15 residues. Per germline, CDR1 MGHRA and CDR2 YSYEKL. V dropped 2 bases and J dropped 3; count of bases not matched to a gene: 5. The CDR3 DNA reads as TGCGCCAGCAGCCAACGACAGGGGTTGGACTATGGCTACACCTTC. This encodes CASSQRQGLDYGYTF.

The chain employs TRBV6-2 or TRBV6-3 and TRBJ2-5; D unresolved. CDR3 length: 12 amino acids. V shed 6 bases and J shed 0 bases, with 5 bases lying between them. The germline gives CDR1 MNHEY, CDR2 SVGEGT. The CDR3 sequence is CASSHNQETQYF. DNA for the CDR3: TGTGCCAGCAGCCATAACCAAGAGACCCAGTACTTC.

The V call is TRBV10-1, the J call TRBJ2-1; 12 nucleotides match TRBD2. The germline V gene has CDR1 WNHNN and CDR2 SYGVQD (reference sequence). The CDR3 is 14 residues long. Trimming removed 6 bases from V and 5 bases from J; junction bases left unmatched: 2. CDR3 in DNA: TGCGCCAGCAGGACTAGCGGGAGCCACAATGAGCAGTTCTTC. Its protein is CASRTSGSHNEQFF.

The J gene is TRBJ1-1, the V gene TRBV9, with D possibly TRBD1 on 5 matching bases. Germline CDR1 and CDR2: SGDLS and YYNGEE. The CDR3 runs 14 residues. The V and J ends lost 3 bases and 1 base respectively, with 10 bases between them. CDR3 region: CASSADSQNTEAFF. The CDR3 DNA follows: TGTGCCAGCAGCGCCGACAGTCAGAACACTGAAGCTTTCTTT.

The CDR3 loop is CASSSRDQQYF. The CDR3 region has the DNA TGTGCCAGCAGTTCCAGGGATCAGCAGTACTTC. The gene calls are TRBV12-3 or TRBV12-4 and TRBJ2-7; possibly TRBD1 for D (5 bases). There are 11 residues in the CDR3. V was clipped by 4 bases and J by 8 bases, with 9 bases between them.

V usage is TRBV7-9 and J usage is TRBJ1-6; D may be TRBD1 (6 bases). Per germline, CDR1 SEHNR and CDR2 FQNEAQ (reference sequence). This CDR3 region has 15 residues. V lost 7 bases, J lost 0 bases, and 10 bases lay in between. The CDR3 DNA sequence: TGTGCCAGCACCGGACAGAGCTCCTATAATTCACCCCTCCACTTT. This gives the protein CASTGQSSYNSPLHF.

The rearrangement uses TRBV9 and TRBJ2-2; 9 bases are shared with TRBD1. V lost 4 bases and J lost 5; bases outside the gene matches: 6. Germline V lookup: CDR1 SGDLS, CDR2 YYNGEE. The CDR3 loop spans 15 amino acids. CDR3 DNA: TGTGCCAGCAGCCTGGGACAGGGAGGGACCGGGGAGCTGTTTTTT. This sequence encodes CASSLGQGGTGELFF.

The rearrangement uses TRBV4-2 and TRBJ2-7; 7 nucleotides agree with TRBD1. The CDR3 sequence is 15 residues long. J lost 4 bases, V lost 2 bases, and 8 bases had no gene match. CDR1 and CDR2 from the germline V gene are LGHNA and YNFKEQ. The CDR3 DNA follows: TGTGCCAGCAGCCAACTGTTCGGACAGGAGTACGAGCAGTACTTC. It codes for CASSQLFGQEYEQYF.

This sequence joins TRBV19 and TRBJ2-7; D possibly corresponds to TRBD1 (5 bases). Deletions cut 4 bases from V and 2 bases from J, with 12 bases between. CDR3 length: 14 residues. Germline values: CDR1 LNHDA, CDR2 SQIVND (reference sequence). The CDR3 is CASSTGMLAYEQYF. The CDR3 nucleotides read TGTGCCAGTAGTACAGGGATGTTGGCCTACGAGCAGTACTTC.

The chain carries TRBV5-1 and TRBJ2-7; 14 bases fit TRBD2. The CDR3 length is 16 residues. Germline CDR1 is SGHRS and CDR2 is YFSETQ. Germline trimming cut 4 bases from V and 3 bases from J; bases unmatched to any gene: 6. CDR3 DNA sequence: TGCGCCAGCAGCACTGGGACTAGCGGGAGCCTCTACGAGCAGTACTTC. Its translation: CASSTGTSGSLYEQYF.

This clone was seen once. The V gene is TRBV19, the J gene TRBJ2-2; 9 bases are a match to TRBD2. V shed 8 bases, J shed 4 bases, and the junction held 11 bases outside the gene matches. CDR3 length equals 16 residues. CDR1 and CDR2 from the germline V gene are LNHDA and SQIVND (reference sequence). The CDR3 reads CASFYVAGGGTGELFF. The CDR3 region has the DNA TGTGCCAGTTTTTATGTTGCGGGAGGGGGCACCGGGGAGCTGTTTTTT.

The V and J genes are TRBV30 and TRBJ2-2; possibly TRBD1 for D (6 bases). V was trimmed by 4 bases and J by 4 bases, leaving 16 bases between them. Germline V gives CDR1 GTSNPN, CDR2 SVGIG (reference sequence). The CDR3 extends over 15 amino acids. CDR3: CAWKRQAQLTGELFF. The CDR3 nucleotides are TGTGCCTGGAAAAGACAGGCCCAACTCACCGGGGAGCTGTTTTTT.

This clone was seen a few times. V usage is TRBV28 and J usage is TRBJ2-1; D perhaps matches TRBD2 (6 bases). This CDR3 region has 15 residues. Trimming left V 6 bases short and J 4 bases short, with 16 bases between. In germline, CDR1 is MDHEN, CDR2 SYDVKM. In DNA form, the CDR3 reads TGTGCCAGCAGAACCGGGGAGGACTCATACAATGAGCAGTTCTTC. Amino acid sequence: CASRTGEDSYNEQFF.

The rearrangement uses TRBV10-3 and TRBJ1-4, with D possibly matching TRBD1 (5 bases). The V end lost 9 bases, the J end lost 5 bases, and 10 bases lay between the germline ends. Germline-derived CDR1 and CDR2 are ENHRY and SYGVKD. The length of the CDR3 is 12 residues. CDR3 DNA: TGTGCCATAAGCGGGGGGAATGAAAAACTGTTTTTT. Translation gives CAISGGNEKLFF.

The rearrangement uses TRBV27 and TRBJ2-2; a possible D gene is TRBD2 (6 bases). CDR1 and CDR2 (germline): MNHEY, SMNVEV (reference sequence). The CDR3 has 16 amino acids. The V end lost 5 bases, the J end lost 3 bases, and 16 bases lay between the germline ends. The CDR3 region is CASSPPAGRDTGELFF. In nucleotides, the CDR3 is TGTGCCAGCAGTCCCCCGGCGGGACGGGACACCGGGGAGCTGTTTTTT.

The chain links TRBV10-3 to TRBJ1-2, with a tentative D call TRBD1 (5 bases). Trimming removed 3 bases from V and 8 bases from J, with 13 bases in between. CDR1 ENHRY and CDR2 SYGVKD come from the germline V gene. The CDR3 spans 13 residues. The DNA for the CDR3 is TGTGCCATCAGTGATTTCGACAGCGACGGCTACACCTTC. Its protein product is CAISDFDSDGYTF.

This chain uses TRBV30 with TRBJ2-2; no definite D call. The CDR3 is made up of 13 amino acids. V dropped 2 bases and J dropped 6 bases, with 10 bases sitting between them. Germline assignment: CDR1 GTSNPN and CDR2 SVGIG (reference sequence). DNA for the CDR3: TGTGCCTGGAGTAAACTATCGGCCGGGGAGCTGTTTTTT. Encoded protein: CAWSKLSAGELFF.